Given below is one TCR beta chain in context. The J segment lost 2 bases and the V segment lost 7 bases, leaving 9 bases of the junction unmatched. This CDR3 is built from 15 residues. Germline V gene data show CDR1 as MGHRA and CDR2 as YSYEKL. Authors' data handling: Cell counts per sample came from amplifying reference gene primers. Assay used: immunoSEQ multiplex PCR; TCRdb lists only in-frame clones, some missing. D and trimming were read from the DNA, whereas the V and J calls and clone size are those reported in that table. The sample has 35,000 to 50,000 clones; about four fifths are singletons. This sample stems from a study of blood T cell repertoires in COVID-19. Study context: The study drew acute and convalescent COVID-19 samples from the United States, Italy and Spain. Sources were T cells, B-cell-depleted T cells, or PBMCs; the material itself was cDNA or gDNA.

The sample consisted of peripheral blood. The receptor's source is a woman between 65 and 79 years old with acute or convalescent COVID-19. This chain links TRBV4-1 with TRBJ2-7; 9 bases are shared with TRBD2. CDR3 nucleotide sequence: TGCGCCAGCACCCGGGGACTAGCTGGGCCCTACGAGCAGTACTTC. This gives the protein CASTRGLAGPYEQYF.